The TCR beta chain under discussion was sequenced for a study of shared clonotypes between healthy human individuals (dated by TCRdb to about 2020). Looking at the study overall: The cohort included three men and a couple of women between 18 and 49 years of age. Different laboratories and diverse techniques were used to prepare libraries and sequence TCR repertoires, to increase sequencing depth and limit assay-specific biases. The study deeply sequenced blood TCR repertoires of about five healthy adults to estimate repertoire size and the extent of clonotype sharing between individuals. Per donor, three plates each were used for CD4 naive and CD4 memory, two for CD8 naive, and one for CD8 memory. Each donor's leukapheresis produced roughly between about 0.9 and 9.5 billion PBMCs.

CD8 naive samples were obtained by positive selection for CCR7 among CD45RO-negative cells, yielding a CD45RA+CCR7+ population from which TemRA cells were excluded. The donors were healthy, HIV-negative adults with no recently reported acute infections or vaccinations. Every donor was a Caucasian adult living in Nashville, Tennessee, USA. Blood was collected by leukapheresis, and PBMCs were isolated by Ficoll-Histopaque density gradient centrifugation and then cryopreserved in liquid nitrogen vapor phase. Analytical flow cytometry was used to check the purity and quantity of each magnetically sorted T cell population. Each sorted fraction had its genomic DNA isolated and then quantified by UV absorbance on a Nanodrop 2000c. The investigation overall reported the following: The genetic and exposure-history diversity represented was limited by the small number of donors. Compared with non-shared clonotypes, clonotypes shared by all four sorted-subset donors had higher generation probabilities. Rarefaction of sorted-subset datasets indicated incomplete sequencing despite the large sequencing depth. Sampling was restricted to blood, and TCR repertoires in tissue are likely to differ from TCR repertoires in blood. Estimated clonotype richness was generally larger for naive than for memory subsets. Pairwise subsampling led to the expectation that sequencing depth would affect the degree of clonotype sharing among donors. Sharing across a handful of donors was observed for around 5% of naive CD4, about 4% of naive CD8, roughly 2.4% of memory CD4, and about 0.38% of memory CD8 clonotypes.

Comment on this clone: This clone's antigen is unknown. There are no base qualities to consult, and no much larger clone falls within one base. Other DNA sequences in this specimen translate into the identical CDR3.

The CDR3 runs 14 amino acids, cysteine and phenylalanine included. Just the 42-base CDR3 DNA is kept, in frame starting at base 1. Germline trimming: 2 bases from V, 4 bases from J; junction bases outside gene matches: 4. Looking up the germline V gene (reference sequence) yields CDR1 MNHEY and CDR2 SMNVEV. Using the deep immunoSEQ assay, multiplex PCR amplified TCR CDR3 regions from genomic DNA. Extracted genomic DNA from each cell subset was spread evenly across all wells of several immunoSEQ 96-well plates, with each plate serving as a replicate. For sorted subsets, each replicate PCR was loaded with approximately 200 ng genomic DNA, equivalent to 30,000 or so T cell genomes. The purified libraries were quantified using a Qubit 3.0 fluorometer, sized with a Bioanalyzer 2100, and then quantified again using the KAPA Library Quantification kit. Each immunoSEQ 96-well plate was sequenced on its own single-read 150-cycle Illumina NextSeq 550 flow cell. The source study handled its data this way. Because the immunoSEQ output held only junctional sequences and lacked quality scores, the filtering could not match the filtering applied to full-length reads. Sequences were annotated with PyIR, a Python wrapper for IgBLAST v1.9, and V/J genes and CDR3 were assigned using IMGT germline references. Reads with weak V/J assignments (E-value above 1e-6), missing CDR3, stop codons, out-of-frame junctions, or ambiguous translated residues were removed. V3J clonotypes were defined by identical inferred V gene, J gene, and CDR3 amino acid sequence. Percentage overlap between repertoires was calculated by dividing the number of shared unique clonotypes by the size of the smaller repertoire. RTK rarefaction, the Chao1 estimator, and Recon v2.1 estimates of unobserved clonotypes were used to assess repertoire richness. Generation probabilities for all TCRbeta clonotypes obtained by the gDNA method from a handful of donors were computed using OLGA. The clones in this table, taken by TCRdb from immuneACCESS, are in-frame only. Not every clone is retained; where verified, under half of the shortfall comes from an unresolved V gene, and the cause of the rest is unknown. Clone size and the V and J calls come from that table; the DNA yielded D and trimming. The sample profile shows approximately 720,000 clones; 90% to 95% of them were found once. The ten top clones hold more than 20% of the sample.

The rearranged chain carries TRBV27 and TRBJ2-7; TRBD2 aligns with 8 central bases. Sequencing was done on a sample of naive CD8+ T cells sorted from blood. The cell subset or site label here, explained by the study, means: CD45RA+CCR7+. This TCR came from a man aged 25-45 years in good health. The CDR3 reads CASSLTSGLYEQYF. The nucleotide sequence is TGTGCCAGCAGTTTAACTAGCGGCCTTTACGAGCAGTACTTC.